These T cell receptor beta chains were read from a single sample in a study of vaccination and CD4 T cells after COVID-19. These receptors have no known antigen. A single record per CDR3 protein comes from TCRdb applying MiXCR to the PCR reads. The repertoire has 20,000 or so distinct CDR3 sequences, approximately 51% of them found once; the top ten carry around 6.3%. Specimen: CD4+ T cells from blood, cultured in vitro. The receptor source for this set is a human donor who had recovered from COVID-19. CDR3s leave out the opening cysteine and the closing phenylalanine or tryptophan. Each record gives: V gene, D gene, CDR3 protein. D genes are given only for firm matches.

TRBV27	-	ASSLGPERNSPLH
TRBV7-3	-	ASSLGPGADTQY
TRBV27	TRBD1	ASSAGTALNEQF
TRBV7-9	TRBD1	ASSPSGTGALINYGYT
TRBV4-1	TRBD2	ASSQDLGLAGENEQF
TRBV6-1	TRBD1	ASSPTGVAEAF
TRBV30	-	AWSGQINQPQH
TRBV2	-	ASSGGPALYNEQF
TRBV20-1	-	SARHGTSGANVLT
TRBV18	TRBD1	ASSQSLGTGYYGYT
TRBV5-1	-	ASSSFEGLPNTQY
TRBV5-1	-	ASSAGPLGVEDCT
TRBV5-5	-	ASSLEGTFNYGYT
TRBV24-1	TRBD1	ATSDWTGGMYNEQF
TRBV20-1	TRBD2	SAMAAGDRRETQY
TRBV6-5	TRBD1	ASSYFGQGLGYT
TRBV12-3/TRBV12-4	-	ASGRHNQPQH
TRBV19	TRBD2	ASSIEVSSGITYEQY
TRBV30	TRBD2	VWSRGLAGQETQY
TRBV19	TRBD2	ASREGLAGLSGELF
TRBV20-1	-	SAGSGTGAGRDEQF
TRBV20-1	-	SARDAGAHGNIQY